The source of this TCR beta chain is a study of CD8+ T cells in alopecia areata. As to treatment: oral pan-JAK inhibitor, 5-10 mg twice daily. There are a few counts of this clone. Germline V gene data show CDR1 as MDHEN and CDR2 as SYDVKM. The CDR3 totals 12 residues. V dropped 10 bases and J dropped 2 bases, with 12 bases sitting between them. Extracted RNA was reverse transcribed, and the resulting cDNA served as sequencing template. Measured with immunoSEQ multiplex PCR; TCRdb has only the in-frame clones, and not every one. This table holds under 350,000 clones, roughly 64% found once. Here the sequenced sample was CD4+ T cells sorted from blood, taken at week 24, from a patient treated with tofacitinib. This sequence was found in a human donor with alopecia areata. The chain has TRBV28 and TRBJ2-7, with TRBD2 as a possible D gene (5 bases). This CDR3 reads CAIGSRAYEQYF. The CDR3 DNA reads TGTGCCATCGGGTCGCGGGCCTACGAGCAGTACTTC.